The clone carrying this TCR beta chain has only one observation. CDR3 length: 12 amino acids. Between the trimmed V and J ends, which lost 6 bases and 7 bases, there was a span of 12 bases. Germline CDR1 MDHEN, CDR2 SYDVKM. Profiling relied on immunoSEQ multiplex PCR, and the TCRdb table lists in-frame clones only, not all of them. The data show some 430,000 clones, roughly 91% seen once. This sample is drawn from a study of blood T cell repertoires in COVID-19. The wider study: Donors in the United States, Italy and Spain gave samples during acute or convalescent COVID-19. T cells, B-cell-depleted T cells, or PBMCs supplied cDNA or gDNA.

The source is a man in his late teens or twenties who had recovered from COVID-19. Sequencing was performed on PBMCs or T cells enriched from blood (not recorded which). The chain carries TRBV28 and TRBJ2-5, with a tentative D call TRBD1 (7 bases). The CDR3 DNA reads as TGTGCCAGCAGCCAGGGGGGTGGGACCCAGTACTTC. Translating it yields CASSQGGGTQYF.